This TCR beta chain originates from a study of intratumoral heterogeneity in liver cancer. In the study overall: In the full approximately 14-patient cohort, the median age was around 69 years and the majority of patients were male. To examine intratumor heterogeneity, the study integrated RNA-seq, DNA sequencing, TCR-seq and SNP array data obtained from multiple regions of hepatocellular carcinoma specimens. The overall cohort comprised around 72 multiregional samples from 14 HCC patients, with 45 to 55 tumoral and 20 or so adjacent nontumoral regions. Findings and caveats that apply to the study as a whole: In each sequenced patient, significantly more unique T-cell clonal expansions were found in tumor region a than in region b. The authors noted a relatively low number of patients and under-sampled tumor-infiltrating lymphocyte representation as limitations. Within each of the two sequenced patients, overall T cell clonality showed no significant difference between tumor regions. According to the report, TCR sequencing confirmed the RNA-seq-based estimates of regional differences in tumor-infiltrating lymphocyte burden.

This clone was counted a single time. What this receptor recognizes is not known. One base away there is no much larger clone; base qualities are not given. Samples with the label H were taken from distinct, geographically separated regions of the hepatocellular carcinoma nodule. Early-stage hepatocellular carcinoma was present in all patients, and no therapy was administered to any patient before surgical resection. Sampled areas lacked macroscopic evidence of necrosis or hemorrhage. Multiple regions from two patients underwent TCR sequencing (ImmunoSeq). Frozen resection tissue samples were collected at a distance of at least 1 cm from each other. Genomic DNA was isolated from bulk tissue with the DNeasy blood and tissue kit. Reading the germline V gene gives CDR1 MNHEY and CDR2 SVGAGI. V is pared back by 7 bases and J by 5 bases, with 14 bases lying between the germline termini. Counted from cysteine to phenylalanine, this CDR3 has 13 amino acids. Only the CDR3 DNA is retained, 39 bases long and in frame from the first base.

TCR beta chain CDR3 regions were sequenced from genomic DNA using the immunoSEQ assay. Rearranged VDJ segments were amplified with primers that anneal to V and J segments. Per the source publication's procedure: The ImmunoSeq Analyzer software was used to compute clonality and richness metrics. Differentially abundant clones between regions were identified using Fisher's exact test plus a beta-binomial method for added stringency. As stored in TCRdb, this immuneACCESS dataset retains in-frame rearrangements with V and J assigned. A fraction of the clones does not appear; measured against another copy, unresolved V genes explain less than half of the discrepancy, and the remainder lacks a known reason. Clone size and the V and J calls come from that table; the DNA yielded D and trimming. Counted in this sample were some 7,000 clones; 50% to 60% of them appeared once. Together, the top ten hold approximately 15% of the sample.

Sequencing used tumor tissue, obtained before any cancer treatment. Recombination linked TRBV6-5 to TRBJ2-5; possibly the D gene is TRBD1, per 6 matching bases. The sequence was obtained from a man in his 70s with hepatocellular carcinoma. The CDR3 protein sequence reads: CASNRVLLETQYF. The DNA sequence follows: TGTGCCAGCAACAGGGTTTTATTGGAGACCCAGTACTTC.